This T cell receptor beta chain was identified during a study of early T cells in non-severe SARS-CoV-2 infection. As for the study in general: Chains from this unsorted whole-blood bulk RNA could not be paired.

TCRdb reanalysed the 5' RACE reads using MiXCR and keeps one entry per CDR3 protein. The sample contains about 25,000 distinct CDR3 sequences, approximately 4% of which appear only once. Many counts were recorded for this clonotype. V lost 5 bases and J lost 9, with 20 bases in between. The CDR3 loop spans 15 amino acids. Germline lookup yields CDR1 DFQATT and CDR2 SNEGSKA (reference sequence). The chain recombines TRBV20-1 with TRBJ1-6; D might be TRBD1 (5 bases). The material sequenced was whole blood. The origin of this receptor is an adult who was a healthcare worker with PCR-confirmed SARS-CoV-2 infection or an uninfected control (not recorded which). The CDR3 reads CSAPRDSRVFSPLHF. The DNA for the CDR3 is TGCAGTGCTCCGAGGGACTCCCGAGTTTTTTCACCCCTCCACTTT.